This entry lists 18 T cell receptor beta chains sequenced from one sample in a study of CD8+ T cells in alopecia areata (dated by TCRdb to the late 2010s). The library relied on the immunoSEQ multiplex PCR assay. For TCR sequencing, RNA was extracted from every sample and reverse transcribed into cDNA to serve as template. TCRdb's version of the immuneACCESS table is confined to in-frame rearrangements and falls short of the full clone set. An unresolved V gene accounts for under half of the shortfall where checked; the remainder is of unknown origin. The sample includes about 180,000 clones, with roughly 63% observed a single time. Approximately 1.7% of the sample lies in the top ten. This specimen's time point label, per the study, means: baseline before oral tofacitinib. The sequencing used CD4+ T cells sorted from blood, collected at week 0. The receptors were gathered from a human donor with alopecia areata.

This clone was counted only a few times. The chain links TRBV29-1 to TRBJ2-7, with D perhaps matching TRBD1 (6 bases). The ends were cut back, 8 bases at V and 2 bases at J, with 13 bases in the middle. Germline V CDR1 and CDR2: SQVTM, ANQGSEA. This CDR3 region has 12 residues. This chain's CDR3 is CSCGQQTYEQYF. As DNA, the CDR3 is TGCAGCTGCGGACAGCAAACCTACGAGCAGTACTTC.

J is TRBJ1-5 and V is TRBV10-2, with D uncertain. Trimming pared 2 bases from V and 6 bases from J, leaving 8 bases between. CDR1 and CDR2 from the germline V gene are WSHSY and SAAADI. CDR3 length: 13 amino acids. This chain's CDR3 is CASSEQSTQPQHF. DNA for the CDR3: TGCGCCAGCAGTGAGCAGTCGACTCAGCCCCAGCATTTT.

The chain employs TRBV5-6 and TRBJ1-5; 7 bases fit TRBD1. This CDR3 comprises 15 residues. Germline CDR1 SGHDT, CDR2 YYEEEE. With 0 bases clipped from V and 6 bases from J, the junction kept 6 bases outside the gene matches. For the CDR3, the DNA is TGTGCCAGCAGCTTGGAGGGGGCGCAGCGTCAGCCCCAGCATTTT. It specifies CASSLEGAQRQPQHF.

This clone has only a few counts. The chain joins TRBV11-3 to TRBJ2-1; D is undetermined. Deletions cut 2 bases from V and 9 bases from J, with 11 bases between. This CDR3 is 13 amino acids long. Per the germline V gene, CDR1 is SGHNT and CDR2 is YENEEA. CDR3 in amino acids: CASSLRRGSEQFF. Here the CDR3 DNA reads TGTGCCAGCAGCTTAAGGCGAGGAAGTGAGCAGTTCTTC.

The rearrangement uses TRBV29-1 and TRBJ2-5, with D perhaps TRBD1 (5 bases). The CDR3 consists of 12 residues. V shed 4 bases and J shed 5 bases, with 11 bases lying between them. The germline CDR1 and CDR2 sequences are SQVTM and ANQGSEA. The CDR3 coding sequence is TGCAGCGTTGGCCTAAAGGGGGAGACCCAGTACTTC. Its translation is CSVGLKGETQYF.

This clone has more than one count but fewer than ten. The J gene is TRBJ1-5, the V gene TRBV29-1; D unresolved. Germline loops: CDR1 SQVTM, CDR2 ANQGSEA. The V end was cut by 6 bases, the J end by 4 bases, with 13 bases between. This CDR3 is built from 13 residues. CDR3 DNA sequence: TGCAGCGTGGGTGAGGACGGGAATCAGCCCCAGCATTTT. This translates into CSVGEDGNQPQHF.

This clone was seen a single time. The V call is TRBV30, the J call TRBJ2-7; D is possibly TRBD1 or TRBD2 (5 bases each). CDR1 is GTSNPN and CDR2 is SVGIG in the germline V gene (reference sequence). The CDR3 is 14 residues long. V was trimmed by 2 bases and J by 4 bases, leaving 15 bases between them. The CDR3 loop reads CAWSRAEGWYEQYF. The CDR3 region has the DNA TGTGCCTGGAGTAGGGCAGAGGGGTGGTACGAGCAGTACTTC. The variable domain in full, completed from reference TRBV30 and TRBJ2-7, reads SQTIHQWPATLVQPVGSPLSLECTVEGTSNPNLYWYRQAAGRGLQLLFYSVGIGQISSEVPQNLSASRPQDRQFILSSKKLLLSDSGFYLCAWSRAEGWYEQYFGPGTRLTVT.

CDR3 DNA sequence: TGCGCCAGCAGCGTTAGCGGGGGCTCCTACAATGAGCAGTTCTTC. Its translation: CASSVSGGSYNEQFF. The rearrangement joins TRBV5-1 to TRBJ2-1; 9 bases line up with TRBD2. The junction had 2 bases not matched to a gene; V was cut back by 4 bases and J by 0 bases. Germline V CDR1 and CDR2: SGHRS, YFSETQ. The length of the CDR3 is 15 residues. Combining the CDR3 with reference TRBV5-1 and TRBJ2-1 gives the whole variable domain KAGVTQTPRYLIKTRGQQVTLSCSPISGHRSVSWYQQTPGQGLQFLFEYFSETQRNKGNFPGRFSGRQFSNSRSEMNVSTLELGDSALYLCASSVSGGSYNEQFFGPGTRLTVL.

The chain has TRBV20-1 and TRBJ2-3, with 8 bases that match TRBD2. The CDR3 runs 11 residues. V was pared by 4 bases and J by 7 bases, with 1 base of the junction left unmatched. Germline V gene sequence: CDR1 DFQATT, CDR2 SNEGSKA (reference sequence). The CDR3 is CSATGGNTQYF. The DNA for the CDR3 is TGCAGTGCTACGGGAGGGAATACGCAGTATTTT.

The CDR3 sequence: CASSQGASGVTDTQYF. In DNA, the CDR3 is TGCGCCAGCAGCCAAGGGGCTAGCGGGGTAACAGATACGCAGTATTTT. This chain joins TRBV4-3 and TRBJ2-3; 9 bases map to TRBD2. There are 16 residues in the CDR3. The V segment lost 1 base and the J segment 3 bases; nucleotides outside the gene matches: 5. Germline V gives CDR1 LGHNA, CDR2 YSLEER.

This chain uses TRBV2 with TRBJ2-2; no clear D. This CDR3 has 12 amino acids. Germline lookup yields CDR1 SNHLY and CDR2 FYNNEI. Trimming took off 0 bases at V and 7 bases at J, with 3 bases between the two ends. CDR3 bases: TGTGCCAGCAGTGAAGCAAGCGGGGAGCTGTTTTTT. Translation: CASSEASGELFF.

The chain combines TRBV29-1 with TRBJ1-2; 7 bases line up with TRBD1. With V trimmed by 6 bases and J by 8 bases, 12 bases remained unmatched. The CDR3 contains 13 residues. Germline CDR1 is SQVTM and CDR2 is ANQGSEA. The DNA of the CDR3 is TGCAGCGTCCAAAAAGAGGGGGCATCGGGCTACACCTTC. Its protein is CSVQKEGASGYTF.

As to this clone: The CDR3 carries no conserved terminal phenylalanine or tryptophan, so it likely arises from a read error. The chain couples TRBV7-6 to TRBJ1-2; D call uncertain. Germline V gives CDR1 SGHVS, CDR2 FNYEAQ. The CDR3 is 13 amino acids. V lost 3 bases, J lost 8 bases, and 13 bases lay in between. The CDR3 protein is CASSFTSGVGYTS. CDR3 nucleotide sequence: TGTGCCAGCAGCTTCACCTCCGGGGTCGGCTACACCTCC.

The chain recombines TRBV29-1 with TRBJ1-2, with 7 nucleotides matching TRBD1. Germline CDR1 reads SQVTM; CDR2 reads ANQGSEA. This CDR3 spans 14 amino acids. J lost 5 bases, V lost 2 bases, and 8 bases had no gene match. CDR3 sequence reads: CSVERGQARYGYTF. The CDR3 DNA reads TGCAGCGTTGAAAGAGGACAGGCTAGATATGGCTACACCTTC.

The chain is built from TRBV29-1 and TRBJ1-1; 8 bases line up with TRBD1. CDR3 length equals 13 residues. J lost 5 bases, V lost 6 bases, and 8 bases had no gene match. Germline V gives CDR1 SQVTM, CDR2 ANQGSEA. The CDR3 sequence: CSVSRGHSTEAFF. For the CDR3, the DNA is TGCAGCGTCAGCAGGGGGCATAGTACTGAAGCTTTCTTT.

The V call is TRBV2, the J call TRBJ1-5; the D gene is possibly TRBD1 (6 bases). Germline CDR1 reads SNHLY; CDR2 reads FYNNEI. This CDR3 is 14 amino acids long. The ends were cut back, 6 bases at V and 6 bases at J, with 15 bases in the middle. The CDR3 coding sequence is TGTGCCAGCAGCGGACAGAGTGGAATTCAGCCCCAGCATTTT. Its protein product is CASSGQSGIQPQHF.

Only a few counts were recorded for this clone. Other DNA sequences in the sample encode the same CDR3. The CDR3 loop reads CASSLDGRAGEQFF. For the CDR3, the DNA is TGCGCCAGCAGCTTGGATGGTCGGGCGGGTGAGCAGTTCTTC. V is TRBV5-1 and J is TRBJ2-1, with D perhaps matching TRBD2 (5 bases). V lost 0 bases and J 9 bases, leaving 13 bases between the germline ends. Germline V gene lookup returns CDR1 SGHRS and CDR2 YFSETQ. The CDR3 length is 14 residues.

The sample holds one count of this clone. The chain is built from TRBV9 and TRBJ2-1; 8 bases are shared with TRBD2. V gave up 4 bases and J gave up 4 bases; unmatched junction bases: 10. Germline V gene data show CDR1 as SGDLS and CDR2 as YYNGEE. The CDR3 sequence is 16 residues long. CDR3 protein: CASSPRGGRGYNEQFF. DNA of the CDR3: TGTGCCAGCAGCCCCCGGGGGGGACGGGGGTACAATGAGCAGTTCTTC.